The 29 T cell receptor beta chains below all came from one sample that was sequenced in a study of blood T cells in healthy people across ages (dated by TCRdb to the mid-2010s). The library was made by 5' RACE. The second PCR ran for roughly 7 to 12 cycles and used a J-beta primer mix along with a sample-barcoded 5' primer. TCRdb took the public reads, trimmed them with fastp at Q25, ran MiXCR for clone calling and kept in-frame beta chains. Each entry merges the rows of one CDR3 protein and shows their most common DNA and genes. In this sample the table shows over 1,500,000 distinct CDR3 sequences, around 42% of which occur a single time. The ten largest make up 23% of the sample. Material: blood. These receptors were collected from a human donor in good health.

The rearrangement joins TRBV2 to TRBJ2-1; TRBD2 aligns across 12 bases. The CDR3 covers 13 residues. Trimming took 9 bases from V and 10 from J; bases not matched to a gene: 7. CDR1 is SNHLY and CDR2 is FYNNEI in the germline V gene. CDR3 in DNA: TGTGCCAGTGGACTAGCGGGGACCTACGAGCAGTTCTTC. Translating gives CASGLAGTYEQFF.

The table lists this clonotype with a count of one. The J gene is TRBJ2-4, the V gene TRBV19; the match to TRBD2 covers 16 bases. The trim removed 7 bases at V and 9 bases at J, leaving 18 bases unmatched. Per germline, CDR1 LNHDA and CDR2 SQIVND (reference sequence). The CDR3 spans 19 residues. The CDR3 region has the DNA TGTGCCAGTAAAGGGCAAGTGGGACTAGCGGGGGGGCCTCAGCGCATTCAGTACTTC. Amino acid sequence: CASKGQVGLAGGPQRIQYF.

The gene calls are TRBV20-1 and TRBJ1-1; D is undetermined. This CDR3 has 15 amino acids. Germline values: CDR1 DFQATT, CDR2 SNEGSKA (reference sequence). The V end was cut by 0 bases, the J end by 3 bases, with 14 bases between. The CDR3 here is CSARDRSWDHTEAFF. In DNA form, the CDR3 reads TGCAGTGCTAGAGATCGTAGCTGGGATCACACTGAAGCTTTCTTT.

This clonotype was observed a few times. The chain is built from TRBV10-3 and TRBJ2-1; the match to TRBD2 covers 8 bases. The CDR3 loop spans 16 amino acids. The germline V gene encodes CDR1 ENHRY and CDR2 SYGVKD. Trimming at V came to 0 bases and at J to 2 bases, leaving 3 bases not matched to a gene. CDR3: CAISESNGGAYNEQFF. CDR3 DNA sequence: TGTGCCATCAGTGAGTCGAACGGGGGGGCCTACAATGAGCAGTTCTTC.

This clonotype was observed a few times. This rearrangement joins TRBV20-1 to TRBJ1-4, with 7 bases identical to TRBD1. This CDR3 has 14 residues. CDR1 and CDR2 from the germline V gene are DFQATT and SNEGSKA (reference sequence). Trimming removed 6 bases from V and 4 bases from J; junction bases left unmatched: 8. This CDR3 is CSAPTGVRNEKLFF. The CDR3 DNA reads as TGCAGTGCACCTACAGGGGTCCGTAATGAAAAACTGTTTTTT.

This chain joins TRBV6-5 and TRBJ1-4; D is possibly TRBD1 (5 bases). The CDR3 runs 16 residues. V was shortened by 2 bases and J by 8 bases, with 18 bases between the two germline ends. Germline V CDR1 and CDR2: MNHEY, SVGAGI. CDR3 residues: CASSYALRDGGEKLFF. The CDR3 bases are TGTGCCAGCAGTTACGCTTTGAGGGACGGAGGGGAAAAACTGTTTTTT.

The chain carries TRBV7-9 and TRBJ1-5, with 7 bases identical to TRBD1. This CDR3 region has 15 residues. CDR1 SEHNR and CDR2 FQNEAQ come from the germline V gene (reference sequence). Trimming removed 2 bases from V and 4 bases from J; junction bases left unmatched: 5. The CDR3 DNA reads TGTGCCAGCAGCTTAACAGGGGCCCGTAATCAGCCCCAGCATTTT. Translating it yields CASSLTGARNQPQHF.

The chain combines TRBV5-1 with TRBJ1-2; D is possibly TRBD1 (6 bases). The CDR3 has 14 amino acids. Germline V gene sequence: CDR1 SGHRS, CDR2 YFSETQ. The V end lost 0 bases, the J end lost 6 bases, and 12 bases lay between the germline ends. CDR3 bases: TGCGCCAGCAGCTTGGACAGGGCAACGGATGGCTACACCTTC. Its protein is CASSLDRATDGYTF. Based on the CDR3 plus reference TRBV5-1 and TRBJ1-2, the full variable domain is KAGVTQTPRYLIKTRGQQVTLSCSPISGHRSVSWYQQTPGQGLQFLFEYFSETQRNKGNFPGRFSGRQFSNSRSEMNVSTLELGDSALYLCASSLDRATDGYTFGSGTRLTVV.

This clonotype was detected a few times. The CDR3 DNA reads as TGCAGCGTGAAGGGGAGGGCTAATGAAAAACTGTTTTTT. Encoded protein: CSVKGRANEKLFF. The chain has TRBV29-1 and TRBJ1-4; D may be TRBD1 (5 bases). V lost 6 bases and J lost 3, with 11 bases in between. The CDR3 runs 13 residues. From germline, CDR1 is SQVTM and CDR2 ANQGSEA.

This chain joins TRBV7-9 and TRBJ2-3; a weak D match, TRBD1 (6 bases). The CDR3 sequence is 15 residues long. Trimming took 4 bases from V and 8 from J, leaving 19 bases between them. Germline values: CDR1 SEHNR, CDR2 FQNEAQ (reference sequence). The CDR3 reads CASSYLPRGNGTQYF. CDR3 nucleotides: TGTGCCAGCAGCTACCTACCTAGGGGGAATGGTACGCAGTATTTT.

On this clonotype: At one of its ends the junction is not consistent with the germline gene, which may arise from a read error. V usage is TRBV6-6 and J usage is TRBJ2-3; D is uncertain. The CDR3 is 12 residues long. The germline CDR1 and CDR2 sequences are MNHNY and SVGAGI (reference sequence). In DNA form, the CDR3 reads TGTGCCAACAGTTACTCGAGTCCTACGCAGTATTTT. Its protein product is CANSYSSPTQYF.

This clonotype was found a few times. The chain has TRBV20-1 and TRBJ2-1; 9 nucleotides agree with TRBD1. Per germline, CDR1 DFQATT and CDR2 SNEGSKA (reference sequence). The length of the CDR3 is 14 residues. J gave up 3 bases and V 2 bases, and 2 bases lay outside the gene matches. CDR3 sequence (DNA): TGCAGTGCTAGAATGGGACAGGGCTACAATGAGCAGTTCTTC. Translated: CSARMGQGYNEQFF.

The J gene is TRBJ1-2, the V gene TRBV29-1; D may be TRBD1 (6 bases). The CDR3 covers 11 residues. V was cut by 5 bases and J by 8 bases, with 12 bases left in between. Germline CDR1 is SQVTM and CDR2 is ANQGSEA. CDR3 sequence (DNA): TGCAGCGTTTGGGACATTAAAGGCTACACCTTC. This translates into CSVWDIKGYTF.

As for this clonotype: This is likely a read error, given that the CDR3 carries no conserved phenylalanine or tryptophan at its end. This chain connects TRBV2 to TRBJ1-2; D possibly corresponds to TRBD1 (6 bases). The CDR3 length is 14 residues. CDR1 and CDR2 (germline): SNHLY, FYNNEI. V was clipped by 7 bases and J by 0 bases, with 12 bases between them. This chain's CDR3 is CASKGGSSNYGYTC. The CDR3 bases are TGTGCCAGCAAGGGGGGCTCCTCTAACTATGGCTACACCTGC.

This chain connects TRBV20-1 to TRBJ1-5; D perhaps matches TRBD1 (6 bases). The CDR3 totals 14 residues. Trimming took 1 base from V and 6 from J, leaving 13 bases between them. The V gene's germline CDR1 is DFQATT and CDR2 SNEGSKA (reference sequence). DNA for the CDR3: TGCAGTGCTAGAGCTTCAGGGGAGGGTCAGCCCCAGCATTTT. This gives the protein CSARASGEGQPQHF.

The gene calls are TRBV13 and TRBJ2-5; TRBD1 is a possible D gene (5 bases). V lost 3 bases and J lost 3, with 14 bases in between. The length of the CDR3 is 15 residues. CDR1 is PRHDT, CDR2 FYEKMQ, per germline (reference sequence). The CDR3 reads CASSLTTGDEETQYF. The CDR3 nucleotides are TGTGCCAGCAGCTTGACCACAGGAGATGAAGAGACCCAGTACTTC. Based on the CDR3 plus reference TRBV13 and TRBJ2-5, the full variable domain is AAGVIQSPRHLIKEKRETATLKCYPIPRHDTVYWYQQGPGQDPQFLISFYEKMQSDKGSIPDRFSAQQFSDYHSELNMSSLELGDSALYFCASSLTTGDEETQYFGPGTRLLVL.

In this sample, this clonotype turned up a few times. This chain connects TRBV29-1 to TRBJ2-7; either TRBD1 or TRBD2 may supply D (5 bases each). The germline gives CDR1 SQVTM, CDR2 ANQGSEA. Trimming took off 4 bases at V and 3 bases at J, with 16 bases between the two ends. The CDR3 sequence is 14 residues long. This chain's CDR3 is CSVGLAVGLYEQYF. CDR3 nucleotides: TGCAGCGTTGGTCTAGCCGTGGGGCTCTACGAGCAGTACTTC.

The rearrangement uses TRBV13 and TRBJ1-2, with D maybe TRBD1 (5 bases). The CDR3 runs to 14 residues. Germline assignment: CDR1 PRHDT and CDR2 FYEKMQ (reference sequence). Trimming stripped 0 bases from V and 8 bases from J, with 13 bases between. CDR3 residues: CASSLGEQEGGYTF. The CDR3 DNA is TGTGCCAGCAGCTTAGGTGAACAGGAGGGCGGCTACACCTTC.

This sequence joins TRBV7-9 and TRBJ2-7, with TRBD2 as a possible D gene (5 bases). The V gene's germline CDR1 is SEHNR and CDR2 FQNEAQ (reference sequence). The CDR3 covers 15 residues. V lost 3 bases to trimming and J lost 5 bases, with 17 bases between them. The CDR3 region has the DNA TGTGCCAGCAGCTTGGGGATGGACTCAGAACACGAGCAGTACTTC. This gives the protein CASSLGMDSEHEQYF.

V is TRBV7-2 and J is TRBJ2-3; no reliable D call. Germline lookup yields CDR1 SGHTA and CDR2 FQGNSA. CDR3 length equals 13 residues. The V and J ends lost 1 base and 8 bases respectively, with 10 bases between them. The CDR3 bases are TGTGCCAGCAGCTTAGAGGCTAGTGGTACGCAGTATTTT. The encoded protein is CASSLEASGTQYF. Complete variable domain (other parts from reference TRBV7-2 and TRBJ2-3): GAGVSQSPSNKVTEKGKDVELRCDPISGHTALYWYRQSLGQGLEFLIYFQGNSAPDKSGLPSDRFSAERTGGSVSTLTIQRTQQEDSAVYLCASSLEASGTQYFGPGTRLTVL.

This clonotype was recorded a few times. The V and J genes are TRBV7-2 and TRBJ2-3, with D hard to call. Trimming removed 4 bases at V and 9 bases at J, with 14 bases between. In germline, CDR1 is SGHTA, CDR2 FQGNSA. The CDR3 has 13 amino acids. The CDR3, as DNA: TGTGCCAGCAGCTCCTTTGGCCAGGACACGCAGTATTTT. This translates into CASSSFGQDTQYF.

This clonotype appeared once. This chain uses TRBV7-3 with TRBJ2-3; D is possibly TRBD2 (7 bases). The germline V gene encodes CDR1 SGHTA and CDR2 FQGTGA. V lost 0 bases, J lost 1 base, and 20 bases lay in between. The CDR3 runs to 19 residues. CDR3 DNA: TGTGCCAGCAGCTTAACGGCGGCGGATGGCGGGGGCCGCACAGATACGCAGTATTTT. It yields the protein CASSLTAADGGGRTDTQYF.

There are a few counts of this clonotype. CDR3 sequence (DNA): TGTGCCAGCAGCTTAGCCTTTTCCTCGGGGGAGCAGTACTTC. Its protein product is CASSLAFSSGEQYF. V is TRBV7-2 and J is TRBJ2-5; tentatively, D is TRBD2 (6 bases). This CDR3 contains 14 residues. Between the trimmed V and J ends, which lost 0 bases and 11 bases, there was a span of 16 bases. Germline V CDR1 and CDR2: SGHTA, FQGNSA.

Regarding this clonotype: This may come from a read error, since a much larger clone is one base off. J is TRBJ2-1 and V is TRBV5-4, with D possibly matching TRBD1 (6 bases). The V end lost 3 bases, the J end lost 5 bases, and 15 bases lay between the germline ends. The germline CDR1 and CDR2 sequences are SGHNT and YYREEE (reference sequence). This CDR3 contains 15 residues. For the CDR3, the DNA is TGTGCCAGCAGCTGGTACAGGGAACTCAACAATGAGCAGTTCTTC. It specifies CASSWYRELNNEQFF.

The genes are TRBV20-1 and TRBJ2-4; maybe TRBD2 (7 bases). TRBJ2-7 matches the DNA end more closely, so the J call is doubtful. Germline values: CDR1 DFQATT, CDR2 SNEGSKA (reference sequence). There are 13 residues in the CDR3. CDR3 in DNA: TGCAGTGCTAGTAGGGGGAGGGGCTACGAGCAGTACTTC. Translation gives CSASRGRGYEQYF.

The gene calls are TRBV5-1 and TRBJ2-2; D tentatively reads TRBD1 or TRBD2 (5 bases each). Trimming pared 5 bases from V and 2 bases from J, leaving 10 bases between. Germline CDR1 SGHRS, CDR2 YFSETQ. The CDR3 length is 14 residues. The CDR3 nucleotides are TGCGCCAGCAGGAGAGGGGATAACACCGGGGAGCTGTTTTTT. It translates to CASRRGDNTGELFF.

The gene calls are TRBV5-1 and TRBJ1-4; possibly TRBD1 for D (5 bases). Trimming removed 4 bases at V and 8 bases at J, with 15 bases between. This CDR3 region has 14 residues. Per the germline V gene, CDR1 is SGHRS and CDR2 is YFSETQ. The CDR3 DNA reads as TGCGCCAGCAGCCCCGGGGCAGGGAAGGAAAAACTGTTTTTT. Translation: CASSPGAGKEKLFF.

The rearrangement joins TRBV20-1 to TRBJ2-3, with TRBD1 matching over 7 bases. J lost 2 bases, V lost 2 bases, and 10 bases had no gene match. The CDR3 totals 16 residues. Germline values: CDR1 DFQATT, CDR2 SNEGSKA (reference sequence). In DNA form, the CDR3 reads TGCAGTGCTAGAAAGAATCCGGACAGGTACACAGATACGCAGTATTTT. Its translation: CSARKNPDRYTDTQYF.

This clonotype showed up just a few times. The V call is TRBV6-6, the J call TRBJ1-2; D perhaps matches TRBD1 (5 bases). The V end was cut by 0 bases, the J end by 6 bases, with 11 bases between. CDR3 length: 14 residues. CDR1 is MNHNY, CDR2 SVGAGI, per germline (reference sequence). The CDR3 nucleotides read TGTGCCAGCAGTTACTCCGGGACGGACCATGGCTACACCTTC. Residues: CASSYSGTDHGYTF.